This TCR beta chain was profiled in a study of cytomegalovirus exposure and HLA in healthy donors. The overall study: The same platform used for the approximately 700 first-cohort repertoires was also used for the 95 to 150 validation repertoires, as a later analysis reported. The study's findings and limits: In vitro data verified a few CMV-associated chains as specific for CMV antigens. According to a subsequent analysis, TCR clusters identified in the first cohort showed a tendency to co-occur across the roughly 130 validation repertoires. The study labeled approximately 150 TCR beta chains cytomegalovirus-associated.

Produced via immunoSEQ multiplex PCR; TCRdb's table is partial and in-frame only. Of approximately 120,000 clones in the sample, 88% are singletons; the top ten hold more than 2%. V lost 3 bases to trimming and J lost 4 bases, with 11 bases between them. This CDR3 spans 14 amino acids. Germline assignment: CDR1 SEHNR and CDR2 FQNEAQ (reference sequence). As concerns this clone: Its antigen is not identified.

The chain couples TRBV7-9 to TRBJ2-3; TRBD1 is a possible D gene (5 bases). The TCR comes from a woman younger than 30 in good health and CMV-seronegative. The sequencing sample was made of PBMCs. The CDR3 region has the DNA TGTGCCAGCAGCTTCTCCAGGGCTGCAGATACGCAGTATTTT. It codes for CASSFSRAADTQYF.